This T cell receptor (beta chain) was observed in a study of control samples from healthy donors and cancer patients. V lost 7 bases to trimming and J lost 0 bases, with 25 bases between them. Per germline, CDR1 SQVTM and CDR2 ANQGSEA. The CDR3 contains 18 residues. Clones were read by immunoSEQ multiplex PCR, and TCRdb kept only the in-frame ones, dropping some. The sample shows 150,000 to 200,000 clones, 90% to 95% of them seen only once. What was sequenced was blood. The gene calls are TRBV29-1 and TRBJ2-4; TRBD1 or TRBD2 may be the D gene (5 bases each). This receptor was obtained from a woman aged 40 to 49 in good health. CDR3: CSGGDPLGSDLAKNIQYF. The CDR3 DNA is TGCAGCGGTGGGGACCCTCTTGGGTCTGATCTAGCCAAAAACATTCAGTACTTC.